A single sample is the source of the 14 T cell receptor beta chains below, sequenced in a study of read filtering for tumor transcriptome and immune sequencing. Molecular barcoded adaptors covering alpha/delta and beta/gamma chains were used on about 0.4 ug RNA. TCRdb used MiXCR to reprocess the reads, holding one entry per CDR3 protein. The sample lists about 47,000 distinct CDR3 sequences, about 12% occurring once. The sequenced material came from a population of CD138-negative cells sorted from bone marrow. The origin of the receptors is a donor over 35 with multiple myeloma.

Ten or more counts support this clonotype. The chain links TRBV30 to TRBJ1-5; 9 nucleotides align to TRBD1. V lost 5 bases and J lost 0; bases outside the gene matches: 2. There are 14 residues in the CDR3. CDR1 and CDR2 from the germline V gene are GTSNPN and SVGIG (reference sequence). CDR3 sequence reads: CAWGTGISNQPQHF. DNA of the CDR3: TGTGCCTGGGGGACAGGGATTAGCAATCAGCCCCAGCATTTT. Combining the CDR3 with reference TRBV30 and TRBJ1-5 gives the whole variable domain SQTIHQWPATLVQPVGSPLSLECTVEGTSNPNLYWYRQAAGRGLQLLFYSVGIGQISSEVPQNLSASRPQDRQFILSSKKLLLSDSGFYLCAWGTGISNQPQHFGDGTRLSIL.

This clonotype was counted at least ten times. The V and J genes are TRBV4-2 and TRBJ2-7; perhaps TRBD2 as D (6 bases). V lost 0 bases and J 2 bases, leaving 11 bases between the germline ends. The CDR3 has 15 residues. The germline gives CDR1 LGHNA, CDR2 YNFKEQ. The CDR3 DNA is TGTGCCAGCAGCCAAGATCGGGCTAGCGCCTACGAGCAGTACTTC. It yields the protein CASSQDRASAYEQYF.

This clonotype was recorded many times. The rearrangement uses TRBV6-6 and TRBJ1-1; the D is unclear. CDR3 length: 12 residues. CDR1 is MNHNY, CDR2 SVGAGI, per germline (reference sequence). Trimming pared 5 bases from V and 3 bases from J, leaving 7 bases between. The CDR3 DNA reads TGTGCCAGCAGTGCTTGGGACACTGAAGCTTTCTTT. It specifies CASSAWDTEAFF.

This clonotype came up many times. This chain links TRBV2 with TRBJ2-3, with 8 bases matching TRBD2. CDR3 length: 14 amino acids. Germline CDR1 SNHLY, CDR2 FYNNEI. The V gene end was trimmed by 5 bases and the J gene end by 4 bases; junction bases not matched to a gene: 5. CDR3 sequence reads: CASSREGEADTQYF. In nucleotides, the CDR3 is TGTGCCAGCAGTCGGGAGGGCGAAGCAGATACGCAGTATTTT.

This clonotype came up many times. V is TRBV7-8 and J is TRBJ1-5; D gene ambiguous. There are 15 residues in the CDR3. CDR1 and CDR2 (germline): SGHVS, FQNEAQ. With 5 bases removed from V and 0 bases from J, the gap between germline ends came to 11 bases. The CDR3 protein is CASSPAGSSNQPQHF. CDR3 nucleotides: TGTGCCAGCAGCCCTGCGGGCAGTAGCAATCAGCCCCAGCATTTT.

This chain links TRBV5-6 with TRBJ2-5; D is ambiguous. V was trimmed by 0 bases and J by 5 bases, leaving 5 bases between them. The CDR3 contains 12 residues. Germline assignment: CDR1 SGHDT and CDR2 YYEEEE. The CDR3 DNA reads TGTGCCAGCAGCTTGGATTATGAGACCCAGTACTTC. Its translation: CASSLDYETQYF.

This clonotype was counted at least ten times. The junction departs from germline at one end; a sequencing error may be responsible. This chain connects TRBV7-3 to TRBJ1-1; maybe TRBD1 (6 bases). The germline V gene has CDR1 SGHTA and CDR2 FQGTGA. The CDR3 loop spans 16 amino acids. CDR3 in amino acids: CASSLQGGGLKTEAFF. The CDR3 DNA sequence: TGTGCCAGCAGCTTACAAGGGGGGGGGCTGAAAACTGAAGCTTTCTTT.

About this clonotype itself: A much larger clone lies a single base off, so this may be a read error. Here the CDR3 omits its conserved ending phenylalanine or tryptophan, so a read error is the likely source. The chain couples TRBV14 to TRBJ2-1; TRBD1 aligns across 7 bases. The J segment lost 4 bases and the V segment lost 3 bases, leaving 0 bases of the junction unmatched. This CDR3 is 13 amino acids long. Germline V lookup: CDR1 SGHDN, CDR2 FVKESK. CDR3 region: CASSQTGYNEQFS. In DNA form, the CDR3 reads TGTGCCAGCAGCCAGACAGGGTACAATGAGCAGTTCTCC.

This clonotype was counted ten times or more. J is TRBJ2-7 and V is TRBV7-9; unclear D gene. CDR1 SEHNR and CDR2 FQNEAQ come from the germline V gene (reference sequence). The CDR3 loop spans 11 amino acids. Deletions cut 4 bases from V and 3 bases from J, with 4 bases between. The CDR3 DNA sequence: TGTGCCAGCAGCTCGTTCTACGAGCAGTACTTC. Protein: CASSSFYEQYF.

This clonotype has a handful of counts. A junction end diverges from the germline sequence, so it may reflect a read error. This sequence joins TRBV4-1 and TRBJ2-2; 10 nucleotides line up with TRBD2. This CDR3 has 17 amino acids. Germline V CDR1 and CDR2: MGHRA, YSYEKL. CDR3 coding DNA: TGCGCCAGCAGCCAAGAGGCTAGCGGGAGTTACACCGGGGAGCCGTTTTTT. Encoded protein: CASSQEASGSYTGEPFF.

To note about this clonotype: A much larger clone differs by one base, so this may be a read error. CDR3 DNA: TGTGCCAGCGGCTCCAGGGGGCTGGCAGATACGCAGTATTTT. Encoded protein: CASGSRGLADTQYF. V usage is TRBV12-3 or TRBV12-4 and J usage is TRBJ2-3, with 8 bases lining up with TRBD1. The CDR3 loop spans 14 amino acids. Germline trimming cut 8 bases from V and 4 bases from J; bases unmatched to any gene: 8.

This clonotype was counted many times. The chain combines TRBV29-1 with TRBJ2-3, with D unclear. CDR3 length: 13 residues. CDR1 is SQVTM, CDR2 ANQGSEA, per germline. V was cut by 2 bases and J by 2 bases, with 8 bases left in between. CDR3 protein: CSVEPVNTDTQYF. The CDR3 bases are TGCAGCGTTGAACCGGTGAACACAGATACGCAGTATTTT.

This clonotype was detected ten times or more. The gene calls are TRBV7-3 and TRBJ2-1; TRBD2 matches at 11 bases. The V segment lost 5 bases and the J segment 4 bases; nucleotides outside the gene matches: 4. Germline-derived CDR1 and CDR2 are SGHTA and FQGTGA. There are 15 residues in the CDR3. CDR3 sequence (DNA): TGTGCCAGCAGCCCGGGACTAGCGGAGTACAATGAGCAGTTCTTC. Translating it yields CASSPGLAEYNEQFF.

The sample holds many counts of this clonotype. The V and J genes are TRBV7-2 and TRBJ1-5; tentative D call: TRBD1 (5 bases). The CDR3 contains 15 residues. Between the trimmed V and J ends, which lost 5 bases and 0 bases, there was a span of 11 bases. Germline-derived CDR1 and CDR2 are SGHTA and FQGNSA. DNA for the CDR3: TGTGCCAGCAGCGTGCAGGGTTATAGCAATCAGCCCCAGCATTTT. It yields the protein CASSVQGYSNQPQHF.